This TCR beta chain came from a study of T-cell reconstitution after alpha-beta-depleted transplantation in children. Study findings and constraints: Surviving recipient T cells and thymic progenitors accounted for the high day-60 TCRbeta diversity observed in some patients.

Unique molecular identifiers were used to barcode this TCRbeta library. One entry per CDR3 protein results from TCRdb running MiXCR on the PCR reads. The sample records roughly 200,000 distinct CDR3 sequences, under 13% being singletons. This clonotype was recorded many times. Its antigen is still unknown. This CDR3 region has 14 residues. Germline V gene sequence: CDR1 DFQATT, CDR2 SNEGSKA (reference sequence). V was clipped by 0 bases and J by 1 base, with 9 bases between them. The chain links TRBV20-1 to TRBJ2-5; weak D call: TRBD2 (6 bases). Sequenced here: PBMCs, sampled before TCRalphabeta/CD19-depleted stem cell transplant. This sequence was found in a child under two years old with acute myeloid leukemia, due to receive a stem cell transplant. DNA for the CDR3: TGCAGTGCTAGAGATTTGGGGGGCCAAGAGACCCAGTACTTC. It specifies CSARDLGGQETQYF.